This TCR beta chain was captured in a study of blood T cell repertoires in COVID-19. For the study at large: Acute and convalescent COVID-19 specimens originated in the United States, Italy and Spain.

The authors' processing: Amplification of reference gene primers provided the estimated nucleated cell counts. Only in-frame clones appear in the TCRdb table, and some are missing; sequencing was by immunoSEQ multiplex PCR. V and J calls plus clone size are reproduced from that table; the DNA served to infer D and trimming. This sample has 250,000 to 350,000 clones, with 80% to 90% found just once. Germline V gene sequence: CDR1 LGHDT, CDR2 YNNKEL (reference sequence). The CDR3 is 14 residues long. The germline V and J ends were trimmed by 4 bases and 4 bases, with 11 bases remaining between them. Input material: peripheral blood. This chain links TRBV3-1 (or the pseudogene TRBV3-2) with TRBJ2-4; D may be TRBD1 (5 bases). The receptor was isolated from a woman in her forties or fifties with COVID-19, enrolled during active disease. CDR3 sequence: CASSPSGLKNIQYF. DNA of the CDR3: TGTGCCAGCAGCCCCTCAGGGCTTAAAAACATTCAGTACTTC.